This TCR beta chain appears in the sequencing data of a study of blood T cell repertoires in COVID-19. Germline V gene sequence: CDR1 SGHTA, CDR2 FQGTGA. There are 15 residues in the CDR3. The ends were cut back, 4 bases at V and 4 bases at J, with 16 bases in the middle. Sequencing was performed with immunoSEQ multiplex PCR; in TCRdb, only in-frame clones are kept and a portion is missing. The sample carries fewer than 200,000 clones, roughly 85% recorded once. The receptor was isolated from a human donor with acute or convalescent COVID-19. The donor label of this sample is uncertain. The specimen sequenced was peripheral blood. This chain connects TRBV7-3 to TRBJ1-2; the D gene is possibly TRBD1 (6 bases). The CDR3 DNA follows: TGTGCCAGCAGCTCAGACAGGAGTGCGGCCTATGGCTACACCTTC. Its protein product is CASSSDRSAAYGYTF.